The present TCR beta chain was sequenced within a study of STAT5B mutations in CD4+ large granular lymphocyte leukemia. In the case of this clone: As yet, its antigen is unknown.

This CDR3 contains 14 residues. Trimming left V 4 bases short and J 0 bases short, with 10 bases between. CDR1 and CDR2 from the germline V gene are SGHKS and YYEKEE (reference sequence). The survey-level immunoSEQ assay was used. Original handling: Lowest detectable productive clonotype frequency was 2.59 x 10-5. Using immunoSEQ multiplex PCR, the repertoire was profiled, and TCRdb retains in-frame clones only, with some absent. That table gives V, J and clone size, and the DNA gave D and trimming. In the table there are approximately 24,000 clones, around 72% of which are singletons. Regarding the study as a whole: Top patient clones used TRBV06 genes more often: 8/27 versus 2/35 in controls.

This clonotype was sampled from a human donor in good health. Source material: CD4+ T cells from blood buffy coats. This chain joins TRBV5-5 and TRBJ1-1; no reliable D call. CDR3 amino acids: CASSGQEVNTEAFF. The CDR3 bases are TGTGCCAGCAGCGGTCAGGAAGTGAACACTGAAGCTTTCTTT.